This entry lists 28 T cell receptor beta chains sequenced from one sample in a study of T cell responses to AZD1222 COVID-19 vaccine. Profiling relied on immunoSEQ multiplex PCR, and the TCRdb table lists in-frame clones only, not all of them. This sample has about 150,000 clones, with around 90% found just once. The material was peripheral blood, obtained 28 days after the second AZD1222 dose. These receptors came from an adult who received the AZD1222 COVID-19 vaccine.

The gene calls are TRBV7-8 and TRBJ1-5; weak D call: TRBD1 (6 bases). This CDR3 has 14 amino acids. The germline CDR1 and CDR2 sequences are SGHVS and FQNEAQ. V was trimmed by 4 bases and J by 10 bases, leaving 17 bases between them. The DNA for the CDR3 is TGTGCCAGCAGCTCTGACAGGCCGTTGTCTCCCCAGCATTTT. This translates into CASSSDRPLSPQHF.

This clone was counted between two and nine times. The chain couples TRBV30 to TRBJ1-5; D unclear. Germline V gene lookup returns CDR1 GTSNPN and CDR2 SVGIG (reference sequence). V shed 2 bases and J shed 6 bases, with 11 bases lying between them. The CDR3 covers 13 residues. This CDR3 is CAWSPGVFQPQHF. Written as DNA, the CDR3 is TGTGCCTGGAGTCCCGGGGTTTTTCAGCCCCAGCATTTT.

The chain carries TRBV23-1 and TRBJ1-1; D not certain. TRBV23-1 is noted as an ORF with a role that remains uncertain. CDR3 length: 13 residues. The V and J ends lost 7 bases and 0 bases respectively, with 9 bases between them. CDR3 nucleotide sequence: TGCGCCAGCATCCATGACATGAACACTGAAGCTTTCTTT. It is translated as CASIHDMNTEAFF.

The chain recombines TRBV19 with TRBJ2-2, with D perhaps given as TRBD1 or TRBD2 (6 bases each). The CDR3 has 17 residues. V lost 5 bases and J 1 base, leaving 17 bases between the germline ends. Germline lookup yields CDR1 LNHDA and CDR2 SQIVND (reference sequence). CDR3 nucleotides: TGTGCCAGTAGTGGGGTCAGGGGCGGGATGAACACCGGGGAGCTGTTTTTT. Protein product: CASSGVRGGMNTGELFF.

The chain combines TRBV18 with TRBJ1-4, with 9 bases identical to TRBD1. The J segment lost 7 bases and the V segment lost 6 bases, leaving 9 bases of the junction unmatched. This CDR3 has 15 amino acids. Germline V gene lookup returns CDR1 KGHSH and CDR2 LQKENI. The CDR3 spells CASSHYRDRAEKLFF. CDR3 coding DNA: TGTGCCAGCTCTCATTACCGGGACAGGGCTGAAAAACTGTTTTTT.

The chain has TRBV24-1 and TRBJ2-2; 11 nucleotides line up with TRBD1. CDR3 length: 18 residues. V was pared by 4 bases and J by 1 base, with 7 bases of the junction left unmatched. Germline V gives CDR1 KGHDR, CDR2 SFDVKD. CDR3 sequence: CATSDLSGTGGNTGELFF. The DNA of the CDR3 is TGTGCCACCAGTGACTTGAGCGGGACAGGGGGGAACACCGGGGAGCTGTTTTTT.

The chain recombines TRBV7-6 with TRBJ1-2, with a possible D match to TRBD1 (6 bases). CDR1 SGHVS and CDR2 FNYEAQ come from the germline V gene. Trimming shortened V by 3 bases and J by 4 bases, and 18 bases separated the two germline ends. This CDR3 has 16 residues. The CDR3 coding sequence is TGTGCCAGCAGCTTCCTGGACAGTCTCTTCCCCTATGGCTACACCTTC. Protein product: CASSFLDSLFPYGYTF.

The chain has TRBV25-1 and TRBJ2-6; D is unclear. CDR3 length equals 13 residues. Germline V gene data show CDR1 as MGHDK and CDR2 as SYGVNS. Trimming took 5 bases from V and 4 from J, leaving 6 bases between them. For the CDR3, the DNA is TGTGCCAGCAGTCGTGCCGGGGCCAACGTCCTGACTTTC. Translated, it gives CASSRAGANVLTF.

The J gene is TRBJ1-1, the V gene TRBV5-1; D not resolved. Germline CDR1 SGHRS, CDR2 YFSETQ. V was cut by 0 bases and J by 6 bases, with 9 bases left in between. The length of the CDR3 is 13 residues. CDR3 in DNA: TGCGCCAGCAGCTTGGGAGGGAGGGCTGAAGCTTTCTTT. The encoded protein is CASSLGGRAEAFF.

This chain uses TRBV3-1 (or the pseudogene TRBV3-2) with TRBJ2-7; D ambiguous. Per the germline V gene, CDR1 is LGHDT and CDR2 is YNNKEL (reference sequence). The CDR3 is made up of 14 amino acids. Trimming pared 0 bases from V and 3 bases from J, leaving 9 bases between. The DNA for the CDR3 is TGTGCCAGCAGCCAAGAGAATATCGGCTACGAGCAGTACTTC. Encoded protein: CASSQENIGYEQYF.

The chain has TRBV18 and TRBJ2-5; D may match TRBD1 or TRBD2 (5 bases each). The CDR3 runs to 14 residues. V lost 8 bases, J lost 4 bases, and 17 bases lay in between. Looked up from germline, CDR1 is KGHSH and CDR2 is LQKENI. The CDR3 DNA reads as TGTGCCAGCAAGGCCCTCGAGGGGCCAGAGACCCAGTACTTC. Its translation: CASKALEGPETQYF.

The sample holds many counts of this clone. The V and J genes are TRBV21-1 and TRBJ2-1. TRBV21-1 is an annotated pseudogene. The CDR3 sequence is 15 residues long. CDR3 coding DNA: TGTGCCAGCAGCTCCCCAAGGCCTTCCTACAATGAGCAGTTCTTC. As protein: CASSSPRPSYNEQFF.

The chain carries TRBV11-3 and TRBJ2-3, with 9 nucleotides matching TRBD1. Trimming took 5 bases from V and 4 from J; bases not matched to a gene: 4. CDR3 length equals 14 residues. In germline, CDR1 is SGHNT, CDR2 YENEEA. The CDR3 here is CASSPGTGPDTQYF. As DNA, the CDR3 is TGTGCCAGCAGCCCCGGGACAGGGCCAGATACGCAGTATTTT.

In DNA, the CDR3 is TGCGCCAGCAGAGACGGCACTGAAGCTTTCTTT. It codes for CASRDGTEAFF. The chain carries TRBV5-1 and TRBJ1-1; D not certain. Trimming left V 5 bases short and J 4 bases short, with 6 bases between. CDR1 SGHRS and CDR2 YFSETQ come from the germline V gene. The CDR3 has 11 amino acids. The variable domain in full, with the rest retrieved from reference TRBV5-1 and TRBJ1-1, is KAGVTQTPRYLIKTRGQQVTLSCSPISGHRSVSWYQQTPGQGLQFLFEYFSETQRNKGNFPGRFSGRQFSNSRSEMNVSTLELGDSALYLCASRDGTEAFFGQGTRLTVV.

The chain couples TRBV19 to TRBJ2-2; D is unresolved. Between the trimmed V and J ends, which lost 5 bases and 5 bases, there was a span of 6 bases. The germline V gene encodes CDR1 LNHDA and CDR2 SQIVND (reference sequence). This CDR3 has 12 residues. CDR3 protein: CASSQRTGELFF. The CDR3 bases are TGTGCCAGTAGTCAACGGACCGGGGAGCTGTTTTTT.

V usage is TRBV18 and J usage is TRBJ1-3; D uncertain. CDR1 KGHSH and CDR2 LQKENI come from the germline V gene. This CDR3 region has 13 residues. V lost 3 bases to trimming and J lost 4 bases, with 7 bases between them. The DNA of the CDR3 is TGTGCCAGCTCACCGTCAGGAGGAAACACCATATATTTT. This codes for CASSPSGGNTIYF.

The rearrangement joins TRBV11-2 to TRBJ1-5, with D possibly matching TRBD1 (5 bases). Trimming shortened V by 5 bases and J by 1 base, and 15 bases separated the two germline ends. This CDR3 is 16 amino acids long. Germline loops: CDR1 SGHAT, CDR2 FQNNGV. CDR3 loop: CASSPTIGTSNQPQHF. The CDR3 coding sequence is TGTGCCAGCAGCCCCACAATCGGGACCAGCAATCAGCCCCAGCATTTT.

This chain links TRBV6-5 with TRBJ1-4; 7 positions agree with TRBD1. CDR3 length equals 13 residues. V was pared by 6 bases and J by 9 bases, with 7 bases of the junction left unmatched. Germline CDR1 MNHEY, CDR2 SVGAGI. For the CDR3, the DNA is TGTGCCAGCAGACTCGAGGGACAGAAAAAACTGTTTTTT. It codes for CASRLEGQKKLFF.

V usage is TRBV24-1 and J usage is TRBJ2-3, with 7 bases aligning to TRBD1. The CDR3 spans 14 residues. Per germline, CDR1 KGHDR and CDR2 SFDVKD. The V segment lost 3 bases and the J segment 3 bases; nucleotides outside the gene matches: 2. CDR3 in DNA: TGTGCCACCAGTGATCCGACAGGGACAGATACGCAGTATTTT. This codes for CATSDPTGTDTQYF.

The rearrangement uses TRBV12-3 or TRBV12-4 and TRBJ1-1; D gene unclear. This CDR3 contains 12 residues. V lost 6 bases to trimming and J lost 0 bases, with 5 bases between them. The CDR3 loop is CASRVLNTEAFF. The CDR3 DNA sequence: TGTGCCAGCAGGGTATTGAACACTGAAGCTTTCTTT.

The chain has TRBV24-1 and TRBJ1-3, with TRBD1 matching over 9 bases. Germline CDR1 KGHDR, CDR2 SFDVKD. V dropped 3 bases and J dropped 4; count of bases not matched to a gene: 6. The CDR3 consists of 16 residues. The CDR3 DNA is TGTGCCACCAGTGATCCGGGACAGGGAGCAGGAAACACCATATATTTT. It is translated as CATSDPGQGAGNTIYF.

This clone was counted only a few times. V usage is TRBV11-2 and J usage is TRBJ2-7; D is ambiguous. Looked up from germline, CDR1 is SGHAT and CDR2 is FQNNGV. V dropped 3 bases and J dropped 5 bases, with 17 bases sitting between them. This CDR3 is 15 amino acids long. The DNA for the CDR3 is TGTGCCAGCAGCTTCAATGTCGGACCATTAGACGAGCAGTACTTC. It yields the protein CASSFNVGPLDEQYF.

The rearrangement links TRBV7-9 to TRBJ1-3; the D is unclear. Germline CDR1 reads SEHNR; CDR2 reads FQNEAQ (reference sequence). Trimming pared 5 bases from V and 0 bases from J, leaving 14 bases between. The CDR3 is made up of 16 amino acids. Here the CDR3 DNA reads TGTGCCAGCAGCCCAACCCGCTTTACCTCTGGAAACACCATATATTTT. Translated, it gives CASSPTRFTSGNTIYF.

The rearrangement joins TRBV15 to TRBJ1-4; D uncertain. Trimming cost V 3 bases and J 8 bases, with 16 bases left between them. The germline CDR1 and CDR2 sequences are LNHNV and YYDKDF (reference sequence). The CDR3 is made up of 15 amino acids. The CDR3 sequence: CATSSRNLREEKLFF. The DNA of the CDR3 is TGTGCCACCAGCAGCCGGAACCTGAGGGAGGAAAAACTGTTTTTT.

The V and J genes are TRBV9 and TRBJ1-6; tentatively, D is TRBD1 (5 bases). V gave up 0 bases and J gave up 10 bases, with 11 bases separating them. This CDR3 is 14 amino acids long. Per germline, CDR1 SGDLS and CDR2 YYNGEE. As DNA, the CDR3 is TGTGCCAGCAGCGTAGATGAGGGGATCTCACCCCTCCACTTT. Its protein product is CASSVDEGISPLHF. The whole variable domain, remainder taken from reference TRBV9 and TRBJ1-6, is DSGVTQTPKHLITATGQRVTLRCSPRSGDLSVYWYQQSLDQGLQFLIQYYNGEERAKGNILERFSAQQFPDLHSELNLSSLELGDSALYFCASSVDEGISPLHFGNGTRLTVT.

J is TRBJ1-1 and V is TRBV19; D ambiguous. Deletions cut 3 bases from V and 0 bases from J, with 5 bases between. Germline values: CDR1 LNHDA, CDR2 SQIVND (reference sequence). The CDR3 spans 13 residues. The CDR3 loop reads CASSIVLNTEAFF. The CDR3 region has the DNA TGTGCCAGTAGTATTGTCCTGAACACTGAAGCTTTCTTT.

V is TRBV9 and J is TRBJ2-3; D possibly corresponds to TRBD2 (6 bases). V gave up 0 bases and J gave up 0 bases, with 14 bases separating them. Germline V gene lookup returns CDR1 SGDLS and CDR2 YYNGEE. The CDR3 spans 17 residues. The CDR3, as DNA: TGTGCCAGCAGCGTAGGTCCGGGACTGATAAGCACAGATACGCAGTATTTT. Translating it yields CASSVGPGLISTDTQYF.

This clone was recorded once. The chain carries TRBV15 and TRBJ1-6, with D unclear. CDR3 length: 15 amino acids. Trimming removed 1 base at V and 7 bases at J, with 11 bases between. CDR1 is LNHNV and CDR2 is YYDKDF in the germline V gene (reference sequence). The CDR3 DNA reads TGTGCCACCAGCAGAGCCGCCCTAAAAAATTCACCCCTCCACTTT. As protein: CATSRAALKNSPLHF.